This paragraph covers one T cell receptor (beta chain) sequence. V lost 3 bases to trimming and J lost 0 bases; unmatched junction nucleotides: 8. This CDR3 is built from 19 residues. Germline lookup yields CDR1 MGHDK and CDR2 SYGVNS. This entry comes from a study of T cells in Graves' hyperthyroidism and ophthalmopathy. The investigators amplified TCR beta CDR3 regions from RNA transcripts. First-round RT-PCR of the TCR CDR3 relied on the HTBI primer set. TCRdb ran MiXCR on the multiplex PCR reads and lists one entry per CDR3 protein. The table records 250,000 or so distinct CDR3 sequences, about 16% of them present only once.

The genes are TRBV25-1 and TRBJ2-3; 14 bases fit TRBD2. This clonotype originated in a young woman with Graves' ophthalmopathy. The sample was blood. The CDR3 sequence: CASSDRGLAGASSTDTQYF. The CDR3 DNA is TGTGCCAGCAGTGACCGGGGACTAGCGGGGGCCTCTAGCACAGATACGCAGTATTTT.